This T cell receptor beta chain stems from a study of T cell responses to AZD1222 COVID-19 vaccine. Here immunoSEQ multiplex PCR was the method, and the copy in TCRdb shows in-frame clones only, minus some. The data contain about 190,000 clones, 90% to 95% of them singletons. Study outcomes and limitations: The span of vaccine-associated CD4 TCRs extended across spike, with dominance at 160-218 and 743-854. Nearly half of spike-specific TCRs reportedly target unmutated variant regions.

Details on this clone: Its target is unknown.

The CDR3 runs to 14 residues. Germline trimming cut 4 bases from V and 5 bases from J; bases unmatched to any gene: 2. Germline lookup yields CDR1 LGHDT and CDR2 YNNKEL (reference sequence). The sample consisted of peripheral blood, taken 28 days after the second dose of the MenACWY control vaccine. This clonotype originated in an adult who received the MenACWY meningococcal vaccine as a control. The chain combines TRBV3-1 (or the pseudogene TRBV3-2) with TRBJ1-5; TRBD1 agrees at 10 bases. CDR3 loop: CASSRGTGDQPQHF. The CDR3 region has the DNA TGTGCCAGCAGCCGAGGGACAGGGGATCAGCCCCAGCATTTT.